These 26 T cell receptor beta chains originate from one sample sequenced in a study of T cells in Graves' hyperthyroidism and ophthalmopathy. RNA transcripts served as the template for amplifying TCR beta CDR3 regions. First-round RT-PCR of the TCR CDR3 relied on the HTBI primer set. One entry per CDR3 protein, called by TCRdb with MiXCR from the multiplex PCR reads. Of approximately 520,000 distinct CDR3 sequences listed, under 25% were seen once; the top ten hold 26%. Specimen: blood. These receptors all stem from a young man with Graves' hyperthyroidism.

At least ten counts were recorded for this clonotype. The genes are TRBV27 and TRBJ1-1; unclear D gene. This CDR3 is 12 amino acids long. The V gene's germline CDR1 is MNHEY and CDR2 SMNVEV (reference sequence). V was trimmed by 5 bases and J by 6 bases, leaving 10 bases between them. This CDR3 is CASSPAGSEAFF. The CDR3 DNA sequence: TGTGCCAGCAGTCCCGCCGGGTCTGAAGCTTTCTTT.

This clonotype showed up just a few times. DNA for the CDR3: TGTGCCAGCAGCGACAGGGGCCGGGAGAAGGCCCAGCATTTT. It specifies CASSDRGREKAQHF. The chain carries TRBV28 and TRBJ1-5, with 8 bases lining up with TRBD1. V lost 6 bases, J lost 11 bases, and 12 bases stayed unmatched. Germline V lookup: CDR1 MDHEN, CDR2 SYDVKM. The CDR3 sequence is 14 residues long.

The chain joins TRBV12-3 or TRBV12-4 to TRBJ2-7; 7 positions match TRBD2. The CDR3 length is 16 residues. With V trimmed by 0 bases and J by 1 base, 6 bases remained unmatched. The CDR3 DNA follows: TGTGCCAGCAGTTTAGCGCTTGGCGGGGGTTCCTACGAGCAGTACTTC. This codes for CASSLALGGGSYEQYF.

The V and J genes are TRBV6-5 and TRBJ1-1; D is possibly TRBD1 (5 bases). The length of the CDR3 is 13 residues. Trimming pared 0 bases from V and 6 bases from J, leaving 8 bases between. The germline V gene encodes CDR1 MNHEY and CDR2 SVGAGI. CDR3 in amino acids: CASSYSEGSEAFF. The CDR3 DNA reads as TGTGCCAGCAGTTACTCGGAGGGGTCTGAAGCTTTCTTT.

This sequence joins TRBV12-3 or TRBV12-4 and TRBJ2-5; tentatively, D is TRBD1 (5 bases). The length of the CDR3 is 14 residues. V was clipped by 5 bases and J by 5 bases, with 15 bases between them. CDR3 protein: CASSGQGGGETQYF. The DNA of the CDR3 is TGTGCCAGCAGTGGCCAGGGTGGTGGGGAGACCCAGTACTTC.

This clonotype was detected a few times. The CDR3 loop is CASSSLSDGPQHF. The DNA for the CDR3 is TGTGCCAGCAGTTCCCTATCCGACGGGCCCCAGCATTTT. The rearrangement links TRBV12-3 or TRBV12-4 to TRBJ1-5; no reliable D call. This CDR3 contains 13 residues. V was trimmed by 4 bases and J by 9 bases, leaving 13 bases between them.

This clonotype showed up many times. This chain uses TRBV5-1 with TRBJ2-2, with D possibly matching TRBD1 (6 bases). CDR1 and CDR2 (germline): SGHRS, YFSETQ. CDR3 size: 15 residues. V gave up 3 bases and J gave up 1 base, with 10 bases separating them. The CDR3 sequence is CASSYTGMNTGELFF. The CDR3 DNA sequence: TGCGCCAGCAGCTACACAGGGATGAACACCGGGGAGCTGTTTTTT.

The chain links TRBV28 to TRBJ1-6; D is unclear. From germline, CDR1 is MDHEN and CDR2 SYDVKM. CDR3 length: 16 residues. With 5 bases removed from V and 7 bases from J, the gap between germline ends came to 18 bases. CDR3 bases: TGTGCCAGCAGTACCCTCCGCAGGTTGGGCAATTCACCCCTCCACTTT. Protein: CASSTLRRLGNSPLHF.

CDR3 DNA sequence: TGTGCCAGTAGTATCCAGAGCTCTGGAAACACCATATATTTT. Its protein product is CASSIQSSGNTIYF. The rearrangement links TRBV19 to TRBJ1-3; D not resolved. Deletions cut 3 bases from V and 0 bases from J, with 6 bases between. This CDR3 is 14 amino acids long. The V gene's germline CDR1 is LNHDA and CDR2 SQIVND (reference sequence).

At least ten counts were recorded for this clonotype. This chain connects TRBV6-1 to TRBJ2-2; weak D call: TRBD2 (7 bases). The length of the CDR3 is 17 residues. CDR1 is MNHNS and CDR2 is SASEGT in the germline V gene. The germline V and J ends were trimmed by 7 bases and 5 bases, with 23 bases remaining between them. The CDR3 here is CASTRRGLGGLTGELFF. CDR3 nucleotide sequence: TGTGCCAGCACCAGGCGAGGCCTCGGGGGGCTGACCGGGGAGCTGTTTTTT.

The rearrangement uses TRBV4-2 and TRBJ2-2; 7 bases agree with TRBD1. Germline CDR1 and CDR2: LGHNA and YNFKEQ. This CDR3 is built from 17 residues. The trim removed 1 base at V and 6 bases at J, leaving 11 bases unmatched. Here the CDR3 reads CASSQVSRGGKPGELFF. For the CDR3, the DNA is TGTGCCAGCAGCCAAGTTTCTCGAGGGGGCAAACCCGGGGAGCTGTTTTTT.

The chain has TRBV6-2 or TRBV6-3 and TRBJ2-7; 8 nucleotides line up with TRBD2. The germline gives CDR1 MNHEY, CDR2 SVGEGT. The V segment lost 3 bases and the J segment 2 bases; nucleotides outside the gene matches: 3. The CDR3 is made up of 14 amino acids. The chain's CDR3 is CASSYSGNTYEQYF. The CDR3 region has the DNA TGTGCCAGCAGTTATAGCGGGAATACCTACGAGCAGTACTTC.

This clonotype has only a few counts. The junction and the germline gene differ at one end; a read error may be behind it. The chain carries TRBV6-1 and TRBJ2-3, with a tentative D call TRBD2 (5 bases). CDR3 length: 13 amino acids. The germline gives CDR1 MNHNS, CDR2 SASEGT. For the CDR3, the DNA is TGTGTCAGCCAAGACTACTACACAGATACGCAGTATTTT. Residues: CVSQDYYTDTQYF.

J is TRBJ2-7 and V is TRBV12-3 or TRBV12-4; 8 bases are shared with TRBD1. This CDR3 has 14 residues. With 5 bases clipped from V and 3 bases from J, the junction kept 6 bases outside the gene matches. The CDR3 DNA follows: TGTGCCAGCAGTCAGGACAGGGTCTACTACGAGCAGTACTTC. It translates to CASSQDRVYYEQYF.

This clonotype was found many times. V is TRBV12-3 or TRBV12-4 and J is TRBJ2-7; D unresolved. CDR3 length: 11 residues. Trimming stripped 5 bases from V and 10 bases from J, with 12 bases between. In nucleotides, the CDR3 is TGTGCCAGCAGTGAGTTGTGGGTTCAGTACTTC. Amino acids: CASSELWVQYF.

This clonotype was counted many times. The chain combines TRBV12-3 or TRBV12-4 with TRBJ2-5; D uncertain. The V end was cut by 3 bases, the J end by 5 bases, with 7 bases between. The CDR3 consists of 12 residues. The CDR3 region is CASSFLSETQYF. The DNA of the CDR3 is TGTGCCAGCAGTTTTTTATCGGAGACCCAGTACTTC.

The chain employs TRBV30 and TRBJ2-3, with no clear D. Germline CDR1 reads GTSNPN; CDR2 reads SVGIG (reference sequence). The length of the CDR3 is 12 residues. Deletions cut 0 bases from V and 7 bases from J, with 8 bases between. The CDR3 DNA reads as TGTGCCTGGAGTGTCTTCGCGAATACGCAGTATTTT. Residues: CAWSVFANTQYF.

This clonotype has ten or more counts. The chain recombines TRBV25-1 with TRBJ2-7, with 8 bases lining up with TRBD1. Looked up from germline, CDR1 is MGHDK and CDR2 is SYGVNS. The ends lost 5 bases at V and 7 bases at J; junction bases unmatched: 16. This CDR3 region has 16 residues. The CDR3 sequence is CASSPLGVQGAGEQYF. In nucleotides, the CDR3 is TGTGCCAGCAGTCCCCTCGGGGTCCAGGGGGCTGGGGAGCAGTACTTC.

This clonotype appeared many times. The CDR3 DNA is TGTGCCAGCAGTTATTCCGTCAGGGAAGGCTACACCTTC. Amino acids: CASSYSVREGYTF. The rearrangement uses TRBV6-2 or TRBV6-3 and TRBJ1-2, with a possible D match to TRBD1 (5 bases). Trimming removed 3 bases at V and 8 bases at J, with 13 bases between. CDR3 size: 13 residues. Germline-derived CDR1 and CDR2 are MNHEY and SVGEGT.

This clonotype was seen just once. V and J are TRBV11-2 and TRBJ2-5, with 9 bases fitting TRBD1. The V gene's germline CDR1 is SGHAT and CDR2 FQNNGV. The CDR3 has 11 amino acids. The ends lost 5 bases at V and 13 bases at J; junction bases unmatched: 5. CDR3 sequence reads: CASSAQGAWYF. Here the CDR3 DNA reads TGTGCCAGCAGCGCACAGGGGGCCTGGTACTTC.

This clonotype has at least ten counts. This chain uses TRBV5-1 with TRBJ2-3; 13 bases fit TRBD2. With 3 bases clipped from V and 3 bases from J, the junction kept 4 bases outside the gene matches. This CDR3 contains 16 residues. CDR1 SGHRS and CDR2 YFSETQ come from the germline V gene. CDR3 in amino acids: CASSSGLAGSTDTQYF. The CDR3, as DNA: TGCGCCAGCAGCTCGGGACTAGCGGGGTCTACAGATACGCAGTATTTT.

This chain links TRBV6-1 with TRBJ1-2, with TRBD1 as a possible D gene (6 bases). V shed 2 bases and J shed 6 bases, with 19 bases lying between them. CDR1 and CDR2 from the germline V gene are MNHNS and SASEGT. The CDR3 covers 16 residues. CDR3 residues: CASSEYRLDSRNGYTF. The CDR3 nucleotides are TGTGCCAGCAGTGAATATAGGTTGGACAGTAGAAATGGCTACACCTTC.

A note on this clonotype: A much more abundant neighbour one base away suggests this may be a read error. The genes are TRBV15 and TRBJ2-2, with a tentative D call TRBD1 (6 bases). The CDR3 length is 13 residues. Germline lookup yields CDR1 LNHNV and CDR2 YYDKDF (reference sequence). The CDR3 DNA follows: TGTGTCACCAGCAGGGGCGGCAACGGGGAGCTGTTTTTT. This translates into CVTSRGGNGELFF.

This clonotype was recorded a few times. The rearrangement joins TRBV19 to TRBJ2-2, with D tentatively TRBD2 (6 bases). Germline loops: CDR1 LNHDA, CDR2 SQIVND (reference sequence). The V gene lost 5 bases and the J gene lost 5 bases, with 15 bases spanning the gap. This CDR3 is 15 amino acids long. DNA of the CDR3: TGTGCCAGTAGTCTGGCGGGATTGGTAACCGGGGAGCTGTTTTTT. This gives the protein CASSLAGLVTGELFF.

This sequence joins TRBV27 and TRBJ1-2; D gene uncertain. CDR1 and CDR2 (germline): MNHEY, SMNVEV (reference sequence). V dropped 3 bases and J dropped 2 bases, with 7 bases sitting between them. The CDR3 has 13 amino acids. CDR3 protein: CASSLSKNYGYTF. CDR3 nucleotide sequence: TGTGCCAGCAGTTTGAGCAAAAACTATGGCTACACCTTC.

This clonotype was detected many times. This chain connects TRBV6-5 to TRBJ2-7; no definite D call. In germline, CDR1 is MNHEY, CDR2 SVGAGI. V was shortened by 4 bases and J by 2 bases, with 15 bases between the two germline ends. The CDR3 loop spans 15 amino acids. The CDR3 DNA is TGTGCCAGCAGTTCGACCCCTTCTCTCGCCTACGAGCAGTACTTC. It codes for CASSSTPSLAYEQYF.